Reported below is one T cell receptor (beta chain). One end of the junction varies from germline; a read error may be responsible. The germline gives CDR1 KGHSY, CDR2 FQNENV. The CDR3 runs 12 residues. Grouping used clinical history reported by participants in a survey and questionnaire. Either two negative PCRs, clearance, or symptom resolution qualified Cohort 3 donors as recovered. These data belong to a study of blood T cell repertoires in COVID-19. Turning to the study itself: There were acute and convalescent COVID-19 samples, and they came from the United States, Italy and Spain.

In the original processing: How many nucleated cells were present was estimated from reference gene primer amplification. The repertoire was sequenced with immunoSEQ multiplex PCR; TCRdb's copy has only in-frame clones and lacks some. V, J and clone size reflect that table, while D and trimming were determined from the DNA. Of over 200,000 clones listed, 87% are singletons. Material for sequencing was PBMCs or T cells enriched from blood (not recorded which). The clonotype was recovered from a man aged 25 to 45 who had recovered from COVID-19. The J gene is TRBJ2-7, the V gene TRBV16; D is possibly TRBD2 (6 bases). CDR3: CASSQSAGSWDF. DNA of the CDR3: TGTGCCAGCAGCCAATCCGCCGGGAGTTGGGACTTC.